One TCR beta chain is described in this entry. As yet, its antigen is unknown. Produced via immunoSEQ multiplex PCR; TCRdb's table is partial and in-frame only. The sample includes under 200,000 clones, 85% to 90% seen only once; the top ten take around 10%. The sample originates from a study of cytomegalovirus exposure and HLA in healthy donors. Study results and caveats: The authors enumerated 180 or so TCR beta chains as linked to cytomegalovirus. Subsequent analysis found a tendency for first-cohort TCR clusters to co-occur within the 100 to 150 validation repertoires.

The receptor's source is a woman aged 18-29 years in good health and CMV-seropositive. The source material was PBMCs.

In nucleotides, the CDR3 is TGTGCCAGCAGCTTTCCGACAGGGGGCCTGGGGACAGATACGCAGTATTTT. Translating gives CASSFPTGGLGTDTQYF. This chain uses TRBV5-4 with TRBJ2-3; TRBD1 matches 10 bases. Losses at the gene ends were 2 bases for V and 3 bases for J; bases not matched to a gene: 9. CDR3 length equals 17 residues. The germline CDR1 and CDR2 sequences are SGHNT and YYREEE (reference sequence).